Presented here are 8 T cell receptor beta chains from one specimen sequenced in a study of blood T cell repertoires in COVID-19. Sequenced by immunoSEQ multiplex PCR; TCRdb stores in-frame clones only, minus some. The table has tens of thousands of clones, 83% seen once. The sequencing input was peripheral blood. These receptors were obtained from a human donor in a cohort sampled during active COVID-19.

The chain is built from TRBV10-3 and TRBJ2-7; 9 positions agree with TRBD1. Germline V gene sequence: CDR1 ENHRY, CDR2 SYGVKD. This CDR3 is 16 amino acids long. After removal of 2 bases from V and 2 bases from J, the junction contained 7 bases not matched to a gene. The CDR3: CAISEPDRGNPYEQYF. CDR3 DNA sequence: TGTGCCATCAGTGAGCCTGACAGGGGGAATCCCTACGAGCAGTACTTC.

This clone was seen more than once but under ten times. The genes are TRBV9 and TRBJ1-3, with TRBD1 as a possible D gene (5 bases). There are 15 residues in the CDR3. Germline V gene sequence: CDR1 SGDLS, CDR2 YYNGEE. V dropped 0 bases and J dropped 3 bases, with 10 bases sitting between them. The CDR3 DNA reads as TGTGCCAGCAGCGTAGTCCCGGGGGGTGGAAACACCATATATTTT. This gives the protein CASSVVPGGGNTIYF.

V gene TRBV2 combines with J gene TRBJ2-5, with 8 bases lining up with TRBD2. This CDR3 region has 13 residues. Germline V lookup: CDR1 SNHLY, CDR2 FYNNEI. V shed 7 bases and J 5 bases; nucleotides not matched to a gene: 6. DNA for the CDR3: TGTGCCAGCACAGCGGGAGACATTGAGACCCAGTACTTC. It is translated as CASTAGDIETQYF.

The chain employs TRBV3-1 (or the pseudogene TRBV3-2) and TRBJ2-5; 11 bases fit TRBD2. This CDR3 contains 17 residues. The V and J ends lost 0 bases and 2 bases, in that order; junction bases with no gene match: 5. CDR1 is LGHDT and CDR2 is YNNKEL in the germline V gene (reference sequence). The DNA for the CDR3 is TGTGCCAGCAGCCAAGAATGGAGGACTAGCGGGCAAGAGACCCAGTACTTC. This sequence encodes CASSQEWRTSGQETQYF.

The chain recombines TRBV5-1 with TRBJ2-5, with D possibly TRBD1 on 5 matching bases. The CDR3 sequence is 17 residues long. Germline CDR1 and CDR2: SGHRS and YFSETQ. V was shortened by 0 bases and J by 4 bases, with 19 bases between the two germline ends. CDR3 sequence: CASSLAGLGSGLETQYF. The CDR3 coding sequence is TGCGCCAGCAGCTTGGCTGGCTTGGGGTCAGGGCTAGAGACCCAGTACTTC.

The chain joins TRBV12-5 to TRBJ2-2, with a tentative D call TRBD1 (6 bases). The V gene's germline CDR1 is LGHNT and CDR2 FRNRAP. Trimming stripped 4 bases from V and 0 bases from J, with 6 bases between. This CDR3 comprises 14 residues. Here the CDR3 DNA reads TGTGCTAGTGGTTCAGGGGCGAACACCGGGGAGCTGTTTTTT. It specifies CASGSGANTGELFF. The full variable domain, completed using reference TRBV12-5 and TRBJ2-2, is DARVTQTPRHKVTEMGQEVTMRCQPILGHNTVFWYRQTMMQGLELLAYFRNRAPLDDSGMPKDRFSAEMPDATLATLKIQPSEPRDSAVYFCASGSGANTGELFFGEGSRLTVL.

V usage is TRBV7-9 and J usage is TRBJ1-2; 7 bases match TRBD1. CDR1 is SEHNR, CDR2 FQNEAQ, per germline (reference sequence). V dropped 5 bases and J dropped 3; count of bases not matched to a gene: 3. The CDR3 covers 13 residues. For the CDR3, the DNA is TGTGCCAGCAGCCCGACAGGGTACTATGGCTACACCTTC. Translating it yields CASSPTGYYGYTF.

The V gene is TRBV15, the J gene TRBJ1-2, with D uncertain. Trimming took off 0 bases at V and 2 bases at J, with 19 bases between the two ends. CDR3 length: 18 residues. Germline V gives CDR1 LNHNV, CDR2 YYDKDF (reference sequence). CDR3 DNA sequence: TGTGCCACCAGCAGAGATCTTTATGGCCCTCGGCGGAACTATGGCTACACCTTC. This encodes CATSRDLYGPRRNYGYTF.